The clone carrying this T cell receptor beta chain showed up just once. The sample originates from a study of T cell responses to AZD1222 COVID-19 vaccine. Assay: immunoSEQ multiplex PCR; the TCRdb copy retains only in-frame clones and omits some. The sample consists of about 44,000 clones, about 83% of them appearing once. Trimming shortened V by 4 bases and J by 5 bases, and 10 bases separated the two germline ends. The CDR3 extends over 13 amino acids. Per the germline V gene, CDR1 is SGHNT and CDR2 is YYREEE (reference sequence). V gene TRBV5-4 combines with J gene TRBJ2-1, with D perhaps TRBD2 (5 bases). Sequences were derived from peripheral blood, sampled on day 0 of AZD1222 vaccination. This receptor was identified in an adult in good health. CDR3: CASSVGLDNEQFF. The CDR3 region has the DNA TGTGCCAGCAGCGTAGGACTCGACAATGAGCAGTTCTTC. Full variable domain (outside the CDR3, taken from reference TRBV5-4 and TRBJ2-1): ETGVTQSPTHLIKTRGQQVTLRCSSQSGHNTVSWYQQALGQGPQFIFQYYREEENGRGNFPPRFSGLQFPNYSSELNVNALELDDSALYLCASSVGLDNEQFFGPGTRLTVL.